This T cell receptor beta chain comes out of a study of T-cell memory formation after mild COVID-19. A remark on this clonotype: Its matching antigen is unknown.

General study results and limits: Some responding clones appeared in pre-infection memory, suggesting cross-reactive memory joined.

TCRdb called the 5' RACE reads again in MiXCR, with one record for every CDR3 protein. The table includes 190,000 or so distinct CDR3 sequences, under 30% detected once. The specimen sequenced was PBMCs or a T cell subset sorted from them (not recorded which). The sequence derives from an adult woman who had mild COVID-19 (a few samples of this study predate the infection). Cell type and time point are not known.

CDR3 in amino acids: CSVSFSGRDQPQHF. The CDR3 DNA is TGCAGCGTTAGCTTTTCCGGGCGAGATCAGCCCCAGCATTTT. The chain joins TRBV29-1 to TRBJ1-5; D uncertain. Germline loops: CDR1 SQVTM, CDR2 ANQGSEA. The CDR3 contains 14 residues. Trimming took off 5 bases at V and 5 bases at J, with 16 bases between the two ends.